The 29 T cell receptor beta chains presented below share a single source sample, sequenced in a study of T cells after yellow fever vaccination. TCRdb reanalysed the 5' RACE reads using MiXCR and keeps one entry per CDR3 protein. The table has 450,000 to 650,000 distinct CDR3 sequences, approximately 12% seen once. Material: PBMCs, obtained on the day of the yellow fever booster vaccination. The receptors stem from a man aged 30 to 39 who received the YFV17D yellow fever vaccine.

V usage is TRBV9 and J usage is TRBJ2-7, with D uncertain. In germline, CDR1 is SGDLS, CDR2 YYNGEE. This CDR3 region has 14 residues. The germline V and J ends were trimmed by 0 bases and 0 bases, with 7 bases remaining between them. The CDR3 coding sequence is TGTGCCAGCAGCGTAGGCCCTGCCTCCTACGAGCAGTACTTC. Translating gives CASSVGPASYEQYF.

The chain has TRBV4-2 and TRBJ2-6, with a tentative D call TRBD2 (6 bases). The CDR3 runs to 19 residues. The germline V and J ends were trimmed by 4 bases and 0 bases, with 19 bases remaining between them. Germline CDR1 LGHNA, CDR2 YNFKEQ. The CDR3 DNA sequence: TGTGCCAGCAGCCCGGCTAGATCGGGACTCAACTCTGGGGCCAACGTCCTGACTTTC. It codes for CASSPARSGLNSGANVLTF.

The chain links TRBV3-1 to TRBJ2-1, with 9 bases that match TRBD2. The CDR3 sequence is 16 residues long. The junction had 8 bases not matched to a gene; V was cut back by 4 bases and J by 4 bases. Per the germline V gene, CDR1 is LGHDT and CDR2 is YNNKEL (reference sequence). The CDR3 region has the DNA TGTGCCAGCAGCCCACGGGCTAGCGGGGCTTACAATGAGCAGTTCTTC. It encodes CASSPRASGAYNEQFF.

This clonotype was counted many times. The V gene is TRBV10-1, the J gene TRBJ2-7, with D unclear. Germline V gene data show CDR1 as WNHNN and CDR2 as SYGVQD (reference sequence). The CDR3 spans 10 residues. V lost 5 bases, J lost 4 bases, and 3 bases lay in between. The CDR3 region has the DNA TGCGCCAGCAGTCGGTACGAGCAGTACTTC. It translates to CASSRYEQYF.

This clonotype was seen a few times. The chain carries TRBV20-1 and TRBJ1-2; D may be TRBD1 (6 bases). Trimming took off 3 bases at V and 6 bases at J, with 17 bases between the two ends. CDR3 size: 14 residues. Germline V gives CDR1 DFQATT, CDR2 SNEGSKA (reference sequence). In DNA form, the CDR3 reads TGCAGTGCTAGCCTGGCAGGGGTCATCAATGGCTACACCTTC. Translation: CSASLAGVINGYTF.

The sample holds a few counts of this clonotype. The chain combines TRBV6-5 with TRBJ2-4, with D maybe TRBD1 (5 bases). Germline CDR1 MNHEY, CDR2 SVGAGI. The CDR3 extends over 17 amino acids. Trimming removed 2 bases from V and 0 bases from J, with 14 bases in between. The CDR3 loop reads CASSYGFRGLAKNIQYF. The CDR3, as DNA: TGTGCCAGCAGTTACGGTTTTAGGGGTCTAGCCAAAAACATTCAGTACTTC.

The chain uses TRBV20-1 and TRBJ2-3; no clear D gene. The length of the CDR3 is 13 residues. Germline values: CDR1 DFQATT, CDR2 SNEGSKA (reference sequence). V was trimmed by 5 bases and J by 7 bases, leaving 16 bases between them. DNA for the CDR3: TGCAGTGCTTTCGTGACCGCCGGAAATACGCAGTATTTT. Translating it yields CSAFVTAGNTQYF.

The chain uses TRBV4-2 and TRBJ2-2, with TRBD2 identical over 8 bases. This CDR3 spans 17 amino acids. The germline CDR1 and CDR2 sequences are LGHNA and YNFKEQ. J gave up 9 bases and V 1 base, and 13 bases lay outside the gene matches. For the CDR3, the DNA is TGTGCCAGCAGCCAAGTCTGGTCGGGAGGGCCTGAGCGGGAGCTGTTTTTT. This encodes CASSQVWSGGPERELFF.

This clonotype was seen many times. The chain is built from TRBV2 and TRBJ2-1, with TRBD2 matching over 14 bases. The germline gives CDR1 SNHLY, CDR2 FYNNEI. V trimming: 6 bases; J trimming: 6 bases; junction bases outside the gene matches: 4. The CDR3 is 15 amino acids. CDR3 sequence: CASSMTSGRANEQFF. In DNA, the CDR3 is TGTGCCAGCAGCATGACTAGCGGGAGGGCCAATGAGCAGTTCTTC. Full variable domain (rest looked up from reference TRBV2 and TRBJ2-1): EPEVTQTPSHQVTQMGQEVILRCVPISNHLYFYWYRQILGQKVEFLVSFYNNEISEKSEIFDDQFSVERPDGSNFTLKIRSTKLEDSAMYFCASSMTSGRANEQFFGPGTRLTVL.

As DNA, the CDR3 is TGCAGTGCTAGAGTGAGGACTGAAGCTTTCTTT. It encodes CSARVRTEAFF. The rearrangement uses TRBV20-1 and TRBJ1-1; D not resolved. This CDR3 is built from 11 residues. V was pared by 1 base and J by 5 bases, with 5 bases between. Germline values: CDR1 DFQATT, CDR2 SNEGSKA (reference sequence).

V usage is TRBV4-2 and J usage is TRBJ2-3, with 9 bases that match TRBD2. The CDR3 covers 16 residues. Germline CDR1 is LGHNA and CDR2 is YNFKEQ. V was clipped by 0 bases and J by 1 base; unmatched bases: 2. Here the CDR3 DNA reads TGTGCCAGCAGCCAAGATGCTAGCGGGGGCACAGATACGCAGTATTTT. This sequence encodes CASSQDASGGTDTQYF.

This clonotype was detected once. The V and J genes are TRBV11-1 and TRBJ2-5; the D is unclear. V was shortened by 3 bases and J by 2 bases, with 7 bases between the two germline ends. The CDR3 has 13 residues. Germline V gene data show CDR1 as SGHAT and CDR2 as FQDESV (reference sequence). The CDR3 DNA is TGTGCCAGCAGCTTCTTCGGACAAGAGACCCAGTACTTC. Protein sequence: CASSFFGQETQYF.

The chain links TRBV25-1 to TRBJ2-2; 8 bases map to TRBD1. The V gene end was trimmed by 6 bases and the J gene end by 0 bases; junction bases not matched to a gene: 3. CDR1 and CDR2 (germline): MGHDK, SYGVNS. This CDR3 spans 15 amino acids. In DNA, the CDR3 is TGTGCCAGCAGCCAGGGGGCGACGAACACCGGGGAGCTGTTTTTT. Protein product: CASSQGATNTGELFF.

The J gene is TRBJ2-2, the V gene TRBV6-4; no reliable D call. This CDR3 comprises 13 residues. Germline V lookup: CDR1 MRHNA, CDR2 SNTAGT. The V end lost 4 bases, the J end lost 3 bases, and 6 bases lay between the germline ends. The CDR3, as DNA: TGTGCCAGCAGTGGTGGGGACACCGGGGAGCTGTTTTTT. Translation: CASSGGDTGELFF.

This clonotype showed up just a few times. The chain links TRBV14 to TRBJ2-4; D ambiguous. The CDR3 contains 18 residues. The germline gives CDR1 SGHDN, CDR2 FVKESK. The V end lost 4 bases, the J end lost 0 bases, and 19 bases lay between the germline ends. CDR3 sequence (DNA): TGTGCCAGCAGCCCGGGTTGGGCGTCAGCTAAAGCCAAAAACATTCAGTACTTC. This gives the protein CASSPGWASAKAKNIQYF.

In this sample, this clonotype turned up a few times. The chain couples TRBV7-2 to TRBJ2-3; tentatively, D is TRBD2 (6 bases). Germline V gene lookup returns CDR1 SGHTA and CDR2 FQGNSA. V shed 5 bases and J shed 6 bases, with 15 bases lying between them. The CDR3 is made up of 14 amino acids. The CDR3 region has the DNA TGTGCCAGCAGCCAGACTAGTGCGACGGATACGCAGTATTTT. Protein sequence: CASSQTSATDTQYF.

This clonotype came up a few times. The chain has TRBV20-1 and TRBJ1-1; no clear D. V was pared by 6 bases and J by 5 bases, with 10 bases between. The CDR3 runs 11 residues. Germline V gene sequence: CDR1 DFQATT, CDR2 SNEGSKA (reference sequence). This chain's CDR3 is CSAQRGTEAFF. As DNA, the CDR3 is TGCAGTGCACAACGTGGGACTGAAGCTTTCTTT.

Only a few counts were recorded for this clonotype. The chain uses TRBV30 and TRBJ1-2; D remains ambiguous. CDR3 length: 14 amino acids. The germline CDR1 and CDR2 sequences are GTSNPN and SVGIG (reference sequence). V was clipped by 6 bases and J by 4 bases, with 18 bases between them. CDR3 region: CACPFGRRIYGYTF. For the CDR3, the DNA is TGTGCCTGTCCCTTTGGACGGAGAATCTATGGCTACACCTTC.

J is TRBJ2-1 and V is TRBV6-2 or TRBV6-3; D is unresolved. The ends were cut back, 4 bases at V and 1 base at J, with 5 bases in the middle. Per the germline V gene, CDR1 is MNHEY and CDR2 is SVGEGT. This CDR3 contains 13 residues. The CDR3 nucleotides are TGTGCCAGCAGTTCGGAGTCCTACAATGAGCAGTTCTTC. It specifies CASSSESYNEQFF.

This clonotype was found a few times. The rearrangement uses TRBV5-1 and TRBJ2-2; D is undetermined. This CDR3 is 17 amino acids long. Germline lookup yields CDR1 SGHRS and CDR2 YFSETQ. The ends were cut back, 4 bases at V and 2 bases at J, with 18 bases in the middle. The CDR3 region is CASSPRVRRTNTGELFF. The CDR3 DNA reads as TGCGCCAGCAGCCCGCGCGTCCGGCGGACCAACACCGGGGAGCTGTTTTTT.

The chain couples TRBV6-4 to TRBJ2-2; TRBD1 agrees at 7 bases. The CDR3 loop spans 15 amino acids. The V segment lost 4 bases and the J segment 6 bases; nucleotides outside the gene matches: 8. Germline loops: CDR1 MRHNA, CDR2 SNTAGT. DNA for the CDR3: TGTGCCAGCAGTGTTGACGAGGGGGCCGCCGGGGAGCTGTTTTTT. It encodes CASSVDEGAAGELFF.

This clonotype was picked up a small number of times. The chain couples TRBV12-3 or TRBV12-4 to TRBJ2-1; 10 bases map to TRBD1. CDR3 length equals 15 residues. With V trimmed by 3 bases and J by 5 bases, 4 bases remained unmatched. The CDR3 DNA sequence: TGTGCCAGCAGTTTTTCCGGGACAGGGGACAATGAGCAGTTCTTC. This gives the protein CASSFSGTGDNEQFF.

The gene calls are TRBV19 and TRBJ2-5; unclear D gene. Looked up from germline, CDR1 is LNHDA and CDR2 is SQIVND (reference sequence). The CDR3 runs 15 residues. Trimming stripped 3 bases from V and 0 bases from J, with 11 bases between. CDR3 residues: CASSMFLGNQETQYF. The CDR3 DNA follows: TGTGCCAGTAGTATGTTTCTTGGCAACCAAGAGACCCAGTACTTC.

This clonotype was seen ten or more times. CDR3 loop: CASSLGPIEDRAYNEQFF. CDR3 DNA: TGTGCCAGCAGCTTGGGCCCGATAGAGGACCGGGCCTACAATGAGCAGTTCTTC. V usage is TRBV5-5 and J usage is TRBJ2-1; D uncertain. The CDR3 totals 18 residues. Germline V CDR1 and CDR2: SGHKS, YYEKEE (reference sequence). Trimming pared 0 bases from V and 2 bases from J, leaving 18 bases between.

This clonotype was seen a few times. The chain recombines TRBV28 with TRBJ2-7; 8 bases are shared with TRBD1. Trimming removed 5 bases from V and 7 bases from J; junction bases left unmatched: 13. In germline, CDR1 is MDHEN, CDR2 SYDVKM. The CDR3 totals 15 residues. The CDR3 is CASSSPTGGMGEQYF. CDR3 DNA sequence: TGTGCCAGCAGTAGCCCCACAGGGGGGATGGGGGAGCAGTACTTC.

The chain employs TRBV5-5 and TRBJ2-5; perhaps D is TRBD1 or TRBD2 (5 bases each). Per the germline V gene, CDR1 is SGHKS and CDR2 is YYEKEE (reference sequence). There are 15 residues in the CDR3. V lost 1 base and J lost 1, with 11 bases in between. The chain's CDR3 is CASSLRDGTQETQYF. CDR3 nucleotides: TGTGCCAGCAGCTTGAGGGACGGAACCCAAGAGACCCAGTACTTC. Variable domain in full (rest from reference TRBV5-5 and TRBJ2-5): DAGVTQSPTHLIKTRGQQVTLRCSPISGHKSVSWYQQVLGQGPQFIFQYYEKEERGRGNFPDRFSARQFPNYSSELNVNALLLGDSALYLCASSLRDGTQETQYFGPGTRLLVL.

This sequence joins TRBV5-5 and TRBJ2-5, with D maybe TRBD2 (6 bases). Germline values: CDR1 SGHKS, CDR2 YYEKEE (reference sequence). V lost 2 bases and J lost 5, with 16 bases in between. The CDR3 spans 15 residues. CDR3 in amino acids: CASSFQAGKMETQYF. CDR3 DNA sequence: TGTGCCAGCAGCTTCCAGGCGGGAAAAATGGAGACCCAGTACTTC.

This clonotype appeared a few times. The chain uses TRBV6-1 and TRBJ2-1; D is possibly TRBD2 (6 bases). Germline V gives CDR1 MNHNS, CDR2 SASEGT. With 4 bases removed from V and 7 bases from J, the gap between germline ends came to 11 bases. This CDR3 has 13 amino acids. CDR3 coding DNA: TGTGCCAGCAGTGCCCTCGGGGGAAATGAGCAGTTCTTC. Its translation: CASSALGGNEQFF.

This clonotype was found many times. V gene TRBV28 combines with J gene TRBJ2-7; D possibly matches TRBD1 or TRBD2 (10 bases each). The CDR3 totals 18 residues. Looked up from germline, CDR1 is MDHEN and CDR2 is SYDVKM. V shed 7 bases and J shed 4 bases, with 29 bases lying between them. CDR3 sequence: CASKEPGQGLLAGYEQYF. The DNA for the CDR3 is TGTGCCAGCAAGGAGCCGGGACAGGGGCTACTAGCGGGATACGAGCAGTACTTC.